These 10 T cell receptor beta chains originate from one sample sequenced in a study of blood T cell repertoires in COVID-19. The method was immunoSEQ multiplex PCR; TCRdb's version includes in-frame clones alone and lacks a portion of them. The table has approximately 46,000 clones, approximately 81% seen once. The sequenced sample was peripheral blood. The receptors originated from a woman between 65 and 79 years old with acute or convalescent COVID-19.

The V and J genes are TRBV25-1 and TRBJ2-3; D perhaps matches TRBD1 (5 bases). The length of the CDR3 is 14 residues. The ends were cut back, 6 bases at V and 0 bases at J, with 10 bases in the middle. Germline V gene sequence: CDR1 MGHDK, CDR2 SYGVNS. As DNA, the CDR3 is TGTGCCAGCAGCATAAGGGGTAGCACAGATACGCAGTATTTT. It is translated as CASSIRGSTDTQYF.

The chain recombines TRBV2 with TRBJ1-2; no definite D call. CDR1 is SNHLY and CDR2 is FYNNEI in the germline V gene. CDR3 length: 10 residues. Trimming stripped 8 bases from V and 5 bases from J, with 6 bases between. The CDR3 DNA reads TGTGCCAGCGTTTCGTATGGCTACACCTTC. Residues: CASVSYGYTF.

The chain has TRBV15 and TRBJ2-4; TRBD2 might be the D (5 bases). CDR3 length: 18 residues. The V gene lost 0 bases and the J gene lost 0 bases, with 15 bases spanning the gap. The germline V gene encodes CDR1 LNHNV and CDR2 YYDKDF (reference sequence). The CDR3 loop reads CATSREEADNLAKNIQYF. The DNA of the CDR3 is TGTGCCACCAGCAGAGAGGAGGCAGACAATCTAGCCAAAAACATTCAGTACTTC.

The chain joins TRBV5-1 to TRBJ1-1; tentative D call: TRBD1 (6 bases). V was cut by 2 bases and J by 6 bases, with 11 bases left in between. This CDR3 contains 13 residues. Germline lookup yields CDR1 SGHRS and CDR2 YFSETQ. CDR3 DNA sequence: TGCGCCAGCAGCTTAGGGGGGGCTGCTGAAGCTTTCTTT. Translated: CASSLGGAAEAFF. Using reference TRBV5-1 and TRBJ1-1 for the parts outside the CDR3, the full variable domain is KAGVTQTPRYLIKTRGQQVTLSCSPISGHRSVSWYQQTPGQGLQFLFEYFSETQRNKGNFPGRFSGRQFSNSRSEMNVSTLELGDSALYLCASSLGGAAEAFFGQGTRLTVV.

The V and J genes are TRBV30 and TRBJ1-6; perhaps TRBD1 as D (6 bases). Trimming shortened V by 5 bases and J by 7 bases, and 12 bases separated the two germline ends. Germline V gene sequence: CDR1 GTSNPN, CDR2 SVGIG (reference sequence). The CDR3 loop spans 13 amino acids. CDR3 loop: CAWAGTSNSPLHF. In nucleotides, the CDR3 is TGTGCCTGGGCCGGGACAAGCAATTCACCCCTCCACTTT. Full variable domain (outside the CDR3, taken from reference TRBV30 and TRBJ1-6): SQTIHQWPATLVQPVGSPLSLECTVEGTSNPNLYWYRQAAGRGLQLLFYSVGIGQISSEVPQNLSASRPQDRQFILSSKKLLLSDSGFYLCAWAGTSNSPLHFGNGTRLTVT.

The CDR3 sequence: CASSQEKTGAWEQYF. The CDR3 coding sequence is TGCGCCAGCAGCCAGGAGAAAACAGGGGCCTGGGAGCAGTACTTC. The rearrangement uses TRBV4-1 and TRBJ2-7, with 7 bases that match TRBD1. This CDR3 is 15 amino acids long. V shed 3 bases, J shed 7 bases, and the junction held 12 bases outside the gene matches. Germline V lookup: CDR1 MGHRA, CDR2 YSYEKL.

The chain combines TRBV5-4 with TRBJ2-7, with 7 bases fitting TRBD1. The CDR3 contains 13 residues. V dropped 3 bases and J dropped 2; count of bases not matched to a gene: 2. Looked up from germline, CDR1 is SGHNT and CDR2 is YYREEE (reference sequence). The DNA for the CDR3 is TGTGCCAGCAGCTGGACAGGAGCCTACGAGCAGTACTTC. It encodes CASSWTGAYEQYF.

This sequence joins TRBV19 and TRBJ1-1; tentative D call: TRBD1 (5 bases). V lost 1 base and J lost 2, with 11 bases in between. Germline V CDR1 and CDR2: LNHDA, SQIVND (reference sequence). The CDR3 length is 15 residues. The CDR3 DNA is TGTGCCAGTAGTATAGCCCCCAGGGTAAACACTGAAGCTTTCTTT. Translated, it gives CASSIAPRVNTEAFF.

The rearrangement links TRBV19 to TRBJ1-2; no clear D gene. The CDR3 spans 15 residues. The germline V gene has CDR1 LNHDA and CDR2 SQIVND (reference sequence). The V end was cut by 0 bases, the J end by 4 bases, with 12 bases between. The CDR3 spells CASSIDLPSGYGYTF. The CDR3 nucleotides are TGTGCCAGTAGTATAGATCTCCCTTCGGGCTATGGCTACACCTTC.

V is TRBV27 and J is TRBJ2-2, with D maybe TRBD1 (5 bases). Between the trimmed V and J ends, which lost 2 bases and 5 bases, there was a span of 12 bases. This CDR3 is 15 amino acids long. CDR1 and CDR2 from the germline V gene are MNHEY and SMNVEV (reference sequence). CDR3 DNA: TGTGCCAGCAGTTTAACCAGGGTAACTACCGGGGAGCTGTTTTTT. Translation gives CASSLTRVTTGELFF.